Below, 14 T cell receptor beta chains from the same sample are listed, as sequenced in a study of shared clonotypes between healthy human individuals. Cells designated naive CD8 were CD45RO-negative and were positively selected for CCR7, with terminally differentiated effector memory CD45RA+ cells excluded. The data were produced by immunoSEQ multiplex PCR, yet TCRdb's version contains in-frame clones alone and is incomplete. The table has some 2 million clones, around 96% seen once. Source material: naive CD8+ T cells sorted from blood. Every receptor here comes from a young man in good health.

On this clone itself: Other DNA sequences from this sample encode an identical CDR3 as well. The V and J genes are TRBV5-1 and TRBJ2-1; no clear D gene. The CDR3 consists of 15 residues. CDR1 and CDR2 (germline): SGHRS, YFSETQ. Trimming cost V 0 bases and J 3 bases, with 10 bases left between them. The CDR3 region is CASSLEARSYNEQFF. CDR3 nucleotide sequence: TGCGCCAGCAGCTTGGAGGCGCGGAGCTACAATGAGCAGTTCTTC.

The V and J genes are TRBV6-5 and TRBJ1-1; possible D gene TRBD1, 5 bases. V lost 0 bases, J lost 8 bases, and 19 bases lay in between. CDR3 size: 16 residues. Germline values: CDR1 MNHEY, CDR2 SVGAGI. Here the CDR3 DNA reads TGTGCCAGCAGTTACTCAGGGGAGTCGCCAGCACTAGAAGCTTTCTTT. This gives the protein CASSYSGESPALEAFF.

V and J are TRBV7-9 and TRBJ2-2; tentative D call: TRBD2 (6 bases). Germline assignment: CDR1 SEHNR and CDR2 FQNEAQ (reference sequence). This CDR3 is 11 amino acids long. The CDR3 DNA is TGTTTACTGGAGGGATCCGGGGAGCTGTTTTTT. Amino acid sequence: CLLEGSGELFF.

The chain couples TRBV7-9 to TRBJ1-1; D is unclear. This CDR3 region has 14 residues. Germline assignment: CDR1 SEHNR and CDR2 FQNEAQ (reference sequence). Trimming pared 1 base from V and 6 bases from J, leaving 12 bases between. CDR3 nucleotides: TGTGCCAGCAGCTTAGAAGTCCTTGTGGCTGAAGCTTTCTTT. Amino acids: CASSLEVLVAEAFF.

The chain has TRBV4-3 and TRBJ2-1; D is ambiguous. Germline CDR1 reads LGHNA; CDR2 reads YSLEER. Trimming pared 1 base from V and 12 bases from J, leaving 16 bases between. The CDR3 has 14 amino acids. The CDR3 region is CASSQVGGESVQFF. The CDR3 region has the DNA TGCGCCAGCAGCCAAGTTGGCGGCGAAAGCGTGCAGTTCTTC.

The chain recombines TRBV5-4 with TRBJ2-7, with 7 positions matching TRBD1. After removal of 3 bases from V and 7 bases from J, the junction contained 16 bases not matched to a gene. The CDR3 totals 16 residues. Germline V gene data show CDR1 as SGHNT and CDR2 as YYREEE (reference sequence). CDR3 in amino acids: CASSWAPGTAADEQYF. The CDR3 nucleotides are TGTGCCAGCAGCTGGGCCCCCGGGACAGCGGCGGATGAGCAGTACTTC.

The chain links TRBV7-2 to TRBJ2-3, with D unresolved. The V and J ends lost 2 bases and 6 bases respectively, with 6 bases between them. This CDR3 is built from 12 residues. Germline assignment: CDR1 SGHTA and CDR2 FQGNSA. Written as DNA, the CDR3 is TGTGCCAGCAGCTTACTTCGGGATACGCAGTATTTT. It encodes CASSLLRDTQYF.

The sample holds one count of this clone. The chain combines TRBV27 with TRBJ2-1; 9 bases align to TRBD2. The germline V gene has CDR1 MNHEY and CDR2 SMNVEV (reference sequence). CDR3 length: 15 residues. The trim removed 0 bases at V and 9 bases at J, leaving 6 bases unmatched. The CDR3 coding sequence is TGTGCCAGCAGTTTATCAGGCGGGGGGGCAAGTGAGCAGTTCTTC. It is translated as CASSLSGGGASEQFF.

This clone has more than one count but fewer than ten. This chain links TRBV19 with TRBJ2-1; 9 bases agree with TRBD1. Germline assignment: CDR1 LNHDA and CDR2 SQIVND (reference sequence). This CDR3 has 15 residues. Trimming took 5 bases from V and 4 from J; bases not matched to a gene: 6. CDR3 residues: CASSPLGTGYNEQFF. The CDR3 nucleotides read TGTGCCAGTAGTCCTCTCGGGACAGGGTACAATGAGCAGTTCTTC.

The J gene is TRBJ2-3, the V gene TRBV7-9; D unclear. CDR3 size: 14 residues. The V end was cut by 0 bases, the J end by 4 bases, with 8 bases between. Germline loops: CDR1 SEHNR, CDR2 FQNEAQ (reference sequence). CDR3 amino acids: CASSLAGTPDTQYF. The CDR3 DNA follows: TGTGCCAGCAGCTTAGCGGGAACCCCAGATACGCAGTATTTT.

V usage is TRBV23-1 and J usage is TRBJ1-5; D is undetermined. TRBV23-1 is an ORF; its function is uncertain. The CDR3 length is 16 residues. V was shortened by 2 bases and J by 0 bases, with 11 bases between the two germline ends. The CDR3 nucleotides read TGCGCCAGCAGTCAAGACACCCGGTATAGCAATCAGCCCCAGCATTTT. It is translated as CASSQDTRYSNQPQHF.

The chain employs TRBV4-1 and TRBJ2-7; 8 bases are shared with TRBD2. After removal of 1 base from V and 3 bases from J, the junction contained 11 bases not matched to a gene. CDR1 MGHRA and CDR2 YSYEKL come from the germline V gene. The length of the CDR3 is 17 residues. The CDR3 protein is CASSQAVVPGGGYEQYF. CDR3 coding DNA: TGCGCCAGCAGCCAAGCGGTGGTACCGGGGGGGGGCTACGAGCAGTACTTC.

The chain has TRBV6-5 and TRBJ2-3; TRBD1 agrees at 9 bases. This CDR3 is built from 15 residues. Losses at the gene ends were 6 bases for V and 5 bases for J; bases not matched to a gene: 9. Germline CDR1 reads MNHEY; CDR2 reads SVGAGI. CDR3 residues: CASSRPGQGGDTQYF. CDR3 nucleotides: TGTGCCAGCAGCCGGCCGGGACAGGGAGGAGATACGCAGTATTTT.

As for this clone: This specimen includes other DNA sequences encoding the same CDR3. The chain carries TRBV28 and TRBJ2-7, with D perhaps matching TRBD2 (5 bases). CDR3 size: 13 residues. CDR1 and CDR2 (germline): MDHEN, SYDVKM. Trimming shortened V by 3 bases and J by 1 base, and 7 bases separated the two germline ends. CDR3 coding DNA: TGTGCCAGCAGTTTCGGGGAGTCCTACGAGCAGTACTTC. Protein sequence: CASSFGESYEQYF.